This T cell receptor (beta chain) originates from a study of shared clonotypes between healthy human individuals. A note on this clone: What it recognizes is unknown. Other DNA sequences in this specimen translate into the identical CDR3.

Trimming shortened V by 5 bases and J by 1 base, and 8 bases separated the two germline ends. Germline V CDR1 and CDR2: SSHAT, FNYEAQ (reference sequence). The CDR3 sequence is 13 residues long. General study findings and limits: In this cohort, only blood was sampled, and tissue repertoires likely differ.

The data were produced by immunoSEQ multiplex PCR, yet TCRdb's version contains in-frame clones alone and is incomplete. This sample has roughly 1 million clones, with approximately 80% found just once. The genes are TRBV7-7 and TRBJ1-1; TRBD1 might be the D (5 bases). The sequenced material came from memory CD4+ T cells from PBMCs. Subset denoted: CD45RA-negative fraction. This clonotype was sampled from a man aged 18 to 30 in good health. Some clones in this sample may be carry-over from other donors' samples. CDR3 in amino acids: CASSLDRNTEAFF. The CDR3 DNA follows: TGTGCCAGCAGCCTCGACAGGAACACTGAAGCTTTCTTT.